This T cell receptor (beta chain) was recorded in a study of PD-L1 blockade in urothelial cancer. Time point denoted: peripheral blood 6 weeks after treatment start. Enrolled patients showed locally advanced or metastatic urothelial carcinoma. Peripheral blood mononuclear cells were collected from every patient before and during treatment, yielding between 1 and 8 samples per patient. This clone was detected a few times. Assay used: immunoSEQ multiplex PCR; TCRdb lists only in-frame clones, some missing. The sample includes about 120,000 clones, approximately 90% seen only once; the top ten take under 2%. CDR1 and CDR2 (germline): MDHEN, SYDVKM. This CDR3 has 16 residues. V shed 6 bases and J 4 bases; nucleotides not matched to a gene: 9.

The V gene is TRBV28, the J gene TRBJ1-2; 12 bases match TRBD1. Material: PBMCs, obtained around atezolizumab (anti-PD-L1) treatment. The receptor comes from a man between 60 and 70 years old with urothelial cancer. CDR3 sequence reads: CASSSGQGARFYGYTF. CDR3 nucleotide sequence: TGTGCCAGCAGCTCGGGACAGGGGGCTCGTTTCTATGGCTACACCTTC.